Listed here are 5 T cell receptor beta chains from one sample, sequenced in a study of blood T cells in healthy people across ages. PCR was performed a second time for about 7 to 12 cycles using a sample-barcoded 5' primer and a J-beta primer mix. TCRdb re-analysed the 5' RACE reads in MiXCR, keeping a single row per CDR3 protein. Of over 1,500,000 distinct CDR3 sequences in the sample, 49% were seen once. The sample consisted of blood. Every receptor here comes from a woman in her 40s in good health.

J is TRBJ2-1 and V is TRBV5-1; TRBD1 agrees at 7 bases. The V gene end was trimmed by 3 bases and the J gene end by 15 bases; junction bases not matched to a gene: 24. Per the germline V gene, CDR1 is SGHRS and CDR2 is YFSETQ. The CDR3 extends over 17 amino acids. In DNA form, the CDR3 reads TGCGCCAGCAGCTCCGGCAGCTCCACGGAAGGGGGCGATTCACTGTTCTTC. It translates to CASSSGSSTEGGDSLFF. Variable domain in full (rest from reference TRBV5-1 and TRBJ2-1): KAGVTQTPRYLIKTRGQQVTLSCSPISGHRSVSWYQQTPGQGLQFLFEYFSETQRNKGNFPGRFSGRQFSNSRSEMNVSTLELGDSALYLCASSSGSSTEGGDSLFFGPGTRLTVL.

The V gene is TRBV5-8, the J gene TRBJ2-5; TRBD1 matches at 10 bases. The germline V gene has CDR1 SGHTS and CDR2 YDEGEE. V trimming: 3 bases; J trimming: 5 bases; junction bases outside the gene matches: 10. The CDR3 loop spans 16 amino acids. The CDR3 DNA is TGTGCCAGCAGCTCGGGACAGGGGTTCGCCGGGGAGACCCAGTACTTC. This codes for CASSSGQGFAGETQYF.

The gene calls are TRBV6-1 and TRBJ2-7; TRBD2 matches at 9 bases. This CDR3 comprises 18 residues. J gave up 0 bases and V 7 bases, and 16 bases lay outside the gene matches. The germline CDR1 and CDR2 sequences are MNHNS and SASEGT. CDR3 coding DNA: TGTGCCAGCATTCCCGTCCTGATCTCAGCGGGGGGCTCCTACGAGCAGTACTTC. Protein sequence: CASIPVLISAGGSYEQYF.

V usage is TRBV4-2 and J usage is TRBJ2-1, with 9 positions matching TRBD2. Unmatched junction bases numbered 5, after V lost 0 bases and J lost 8 bases. Per germline, CDR1 LGHNA and CDR2 YNFKEQ. The CDR3 spans 15 residues. CDR3 region: CASSQDPSGEYEQFF. The CDR3 coding sequence is TGTGCCAGCAGCCAAGACCCTAGCGGGGAGTATGAGCAGTTCTTC.

This clonotype appeared many times. V and J are TRBV12-3 or TRBV12-4 and TRBJ1-2; TRBD1 might be the D (5 bases). The V end was cut by 6 bases, the J end by 4 bases, with 12 bases between. The CDR3 is 13 amino acids. The CDR3 DNA sequence: TGTGCCAGCAGCACCGGGACGGGCTATGGCTACACCTTC. Translating it yields CASSTGTGYGYTF.